This is a list of T cell receptor beta chains from one sample in a study of T cell changes during pregnancy in multiple sclerosis. The data were produced by immunoSEQ multiplex PCR, yet TCRdb's version contains in-frame clones alone and is incomplete. Among some 50,000 clones, 85% to 95% were seen once, and the ten largest hold over 4.5%. The material was CD8+ T cells from peripheral blood mononuclear cells, obtained in the first trimester of pregnancy. Source of these receptors: a female donor with multiple sclerosis, enrolled in a pregnancy study. The CDR3 runs from the conserved cysteine through the conserved F or W. The D gene is left open where the match is weak. Size is omitted from some rows. Given values are once, few, many or a class for expanded clones.

j_gene	v_gene	d_gene	abundance	CDR3aa	CDR3nt
TRBJ1-3	TRBV10-3	.	few	CAISRTENTIYF	TGTGCCATCAGTAGAACGGAGAACACCATATATTTT
TRBJ2-3	TRBV2	TRBD2	once	CASSDRLAGGLTDTQYF	TGTGCCAGCAGTGACCGACTAGCGGGAGGGCTAACAGATACGCAGTATTTT
TRBJ2-1	TRBV7-9	.	.	CASSPTSGHSYNEQFF	TGTGCCAGCAGCCCTACCTCGGGACACAGCTACAATGAGCAGTTCTTC
TRBJ2-2	TRBV5-3	.	.	CARSLFNGELFF	TGTGCCAGAAGCTTGTTTAACGGGGAGCTGTTTTTT
TRBJ2-7	TRBV4-1	.	.	CASSQVIAYEQYF	TGCGCCAGCAGCCAAGTAATTGCCTACGAGCAGTACTTC
TRBJ2-1	TRBV9	TRBD2	.	CASRILAGGQNEQFF	TGTGCCAGCAGGATACTAGCGGGAGGGCAAAATGAGCAGTTCTTC
TRBJ1-5	TRBV10-3	.	.	CAISAQGSNQPQHF	TGTGCCATCAGTGCCCAGGGTAGCAATCAGCCCCAGCATTTT
TRBJ2-7	TRBV6-6	TRBD2	.	CASSWDYYEQYF	TGTGCCAGCAGCTGGGACTACTACGAGCAGTACTTC
TRBJ2-2	TRBV19	.	.	CASSVLSGELFF	TGTGCCAGTAGTGTCCTGAGCGGGGAGCTGTTTTTT
TRBJ1-1	TRBV19	.	.	CASSLAGHTEAFF	TGTGCCAGTAGCCTGGCAGGGCACACTGAAGCTTTCTTT
TRBJ1-3	TRBV2	.	.	CASSGAPDTIYF	TGTGCCAGCAGTGGGGCACCCGACACCATATATTTT
TRBJ2-7	TRBV29-1	TRBD2	.	CSVTETSGRAYEQYF	TGCAGCGTAACCGAGACTAGCGGGAGGGCCTACGAGCAGTACTTC
TRBJ2-7	TRBV29-1	.	.	CSVEDLVTAEQYF	TGCAGCGTTGAAGATCTTGTGACAGCCGAGCAGTACTTC
TRBJ2-7	TRBV30	TRBD2	.	CAWKGTELPGLVHEQYF	TGTGCCTGGAAGGGGACCGAGCTACCGGGACTAGTTCACGAGCAGTACTTC
TRBJ2-5	TRBV30	TRBD2	.	CACYSGGNQETQYF	TGTGCCTGCTATAGCGGGGGAAACCAAGAGACCCAGTACTTC
TRBJ1-2	TRBV5-8	.	.	CASSLVGGDYGYTF	TGTGCCAGCAGCTTGGTAGGGGGGGACTATGGCTACACCTTC
TRBJ2-1	TRBV20-1	.	medium-sized	CSGGDEQFF	TGCAGTGGGGGCGATGAGCAGTTCTTC
TRBJ2-3	TRBV28	TRBD2	.	CASSLISGSSTDTQYF	TGTGCCAGCAGTTTGATTAGCGGGTCTAGCACAGATACGCAGTATTTT
TRBJ1-4	TRBV5-1	.	.	CASSLGQNNEKLFF	TGCGCCAGCAGCTTGGGACAGAATAATGAAAAACTGTTTTTT
TRBJ2-3	TRBV27	TRBD1	.	CASRPRDRGTDTQYF	TGTGCCAGCAGACCTAGGGACAGGGGGACAGATACGCAGTATTTT
TRBJ2-7	TRBV6-1	.	.	CASSEGLYEQYF	TGTGCCAGCAGTGAGGGACTCTACGAGCAGTACTTC
TRBJ2-1	TRBV7-9	TRBD1	.	CASSSGQASWNEQFF	TGTGCCAGCAGCTCAGGACAGGCATCATGGAATGAGCAGTTCTTC
TRBJ1-1	TRBV7-9	.	.	CASSFGGSMNTEAFF	TGTGCCAGCAGCTTCGGGGGTTCCATGAACACTGAAGCTTTCTTT
TRBJ2-7	TRBV30	TRBD2	.	CAWNAGLETGEQYF	TGTGCCTGGAACGCGGGACTAGAGACCGGCGAGCAGTACTTC
TRBJ1-5	TRBV27	.	.	CASSLDGGAGQPQHF	TGTGCCAGCAGTTTAGATGGGGGCGCAGGGCAGCCCCAGCATTTT
TRBJ2-5	TRBV27	.	.	CASSQLRQETQYF	TGTGCCAGCAGTCAACTCAGGCAAGAGACCCAGTACTTC